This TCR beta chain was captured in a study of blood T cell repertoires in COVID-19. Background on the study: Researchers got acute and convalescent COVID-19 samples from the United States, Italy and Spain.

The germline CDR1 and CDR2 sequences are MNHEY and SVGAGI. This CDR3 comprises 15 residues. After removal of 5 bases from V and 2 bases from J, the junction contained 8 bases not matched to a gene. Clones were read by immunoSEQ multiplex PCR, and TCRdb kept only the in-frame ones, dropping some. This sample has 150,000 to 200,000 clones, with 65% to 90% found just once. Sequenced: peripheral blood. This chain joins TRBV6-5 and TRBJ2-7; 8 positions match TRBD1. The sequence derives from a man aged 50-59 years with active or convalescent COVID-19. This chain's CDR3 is CASSTGQGRTYEQYF. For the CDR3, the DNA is TGTGCCAGCAGTACCGGACAGGGTAGGACCTACGAGCAGTACTTC.